This T cell receptor beta chain came from a study of blood T cell repertoires in COVID-19. Study at large: Samples of COVID-19 (acute and convalescent) were obtained from the United States, Italy and Spain. Nucleic acid was either cDNA or gDNA, and it came from T cells, B-cell-depleted T cells, or PBMCs.

Original processing notes: The authors estimated nucleated cell counts from reference gene primer amplification. Data came from immunoSEQ multiplex PCR; TCRdb stores just in-frame clones and leaves some out. V and J calls and clone size are those listed in that table; D and trimming were worked out from the DNA. This table has tens of thousands of clones, approximately 90% appearing once. The germline V gene encodes CDR1 MNHEY and CDR2 SVGAGI. V was cut by 7 bases and J by 5 bases, with 9 bases left in between. This CDR3 has 13 residues. The chain combines TRBV6-5 with TRBJ1-6; D gene uncertain. Sequenced: peripheral blood. The TCR was taken from a man aged 70-80 years with active or convalescent COVID-19. CDR3 residues: CASMWADNSPLHF. The CDR3, as DNA: TGTGCCAGCATGTGGGCCGATAATTCACCCCTCCACTTT.